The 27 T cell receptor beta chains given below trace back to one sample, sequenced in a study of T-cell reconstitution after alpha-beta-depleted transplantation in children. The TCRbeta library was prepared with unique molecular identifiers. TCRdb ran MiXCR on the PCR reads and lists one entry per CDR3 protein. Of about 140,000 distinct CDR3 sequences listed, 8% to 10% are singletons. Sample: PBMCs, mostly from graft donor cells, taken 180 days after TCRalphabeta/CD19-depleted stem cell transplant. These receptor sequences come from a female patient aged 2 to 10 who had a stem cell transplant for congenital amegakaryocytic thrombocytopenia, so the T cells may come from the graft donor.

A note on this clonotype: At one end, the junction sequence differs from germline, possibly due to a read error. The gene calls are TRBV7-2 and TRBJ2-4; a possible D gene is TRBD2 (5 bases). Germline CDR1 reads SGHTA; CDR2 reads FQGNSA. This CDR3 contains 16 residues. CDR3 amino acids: CASSPEVAVAKNSQYF. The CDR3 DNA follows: TGTGCCAGCAGCCCGGAGGTAGCCGTAGCCAAAAACAGTCAGTACTTC.

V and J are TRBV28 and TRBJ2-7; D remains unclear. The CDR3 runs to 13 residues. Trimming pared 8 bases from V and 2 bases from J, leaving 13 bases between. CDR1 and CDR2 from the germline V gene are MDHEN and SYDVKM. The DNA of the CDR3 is TGTGCCAGCGGAACCCCAGACACCTACGAGCAGTACTTC. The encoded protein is CASGTPDTYEQYF.

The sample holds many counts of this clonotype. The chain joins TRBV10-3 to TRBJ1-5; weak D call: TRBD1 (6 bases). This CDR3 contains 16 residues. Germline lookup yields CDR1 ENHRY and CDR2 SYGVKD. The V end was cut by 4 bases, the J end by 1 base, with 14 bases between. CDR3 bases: TGTGCCATCAGTGTAGCTAAGGGGGACAGCAATCAGCCCCAGCATTTT. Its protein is CAISVAKGDSNQPQHF.

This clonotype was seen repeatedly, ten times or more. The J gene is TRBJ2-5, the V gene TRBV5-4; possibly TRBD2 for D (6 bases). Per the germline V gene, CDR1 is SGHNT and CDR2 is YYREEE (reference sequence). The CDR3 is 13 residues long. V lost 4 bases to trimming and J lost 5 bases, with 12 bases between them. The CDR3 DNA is TGTGCCAGCAGCCAGGGTCGGGGGGAGACCCAGTACTTC. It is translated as CASSQGRGETQYF.

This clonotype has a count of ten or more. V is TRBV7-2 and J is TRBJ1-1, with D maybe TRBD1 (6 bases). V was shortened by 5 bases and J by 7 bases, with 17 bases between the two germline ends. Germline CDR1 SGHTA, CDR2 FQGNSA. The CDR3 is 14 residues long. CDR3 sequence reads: CASSHTGGHDEAFF. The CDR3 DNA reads TGTGCCAGCAGCCATACCGGGGGGCATGATGAAGCTTTCTTT.

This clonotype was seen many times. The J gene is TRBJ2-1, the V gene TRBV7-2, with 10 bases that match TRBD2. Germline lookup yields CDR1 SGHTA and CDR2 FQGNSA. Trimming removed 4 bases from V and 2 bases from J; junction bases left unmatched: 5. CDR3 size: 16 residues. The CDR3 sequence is CASSSSSGGTYNEQFF. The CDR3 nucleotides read TGTGCCAGCAGCTCAAGTAGCGGGGGGACCTACAATGAGCAGTTCTTC.

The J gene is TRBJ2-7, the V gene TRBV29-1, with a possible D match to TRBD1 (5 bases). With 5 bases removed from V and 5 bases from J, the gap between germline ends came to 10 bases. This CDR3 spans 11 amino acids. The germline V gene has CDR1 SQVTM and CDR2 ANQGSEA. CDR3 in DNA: TGCAGCGTTATCAGGGTCAACGAGCAGTACTTC. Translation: CSVIRVNEQYF.

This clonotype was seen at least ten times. CDR3 sequence reads: CASSLWGTSVTDTQYF. The CDR3 coding sequence is TGTGCCAGCAGCCTCTGGGGGACTAGTGTCACAGATACGCAGTATTTT. This chain links TRBV11-2 with TRBJ2-3; TRBD2 matches 8 bases. The germline gives CDR1 SGHAT, CDR2 FQNNGV. V lost 5 bases and J lost 2; bases outside the gene matches: 9. The CDR3 contains 16 residues.

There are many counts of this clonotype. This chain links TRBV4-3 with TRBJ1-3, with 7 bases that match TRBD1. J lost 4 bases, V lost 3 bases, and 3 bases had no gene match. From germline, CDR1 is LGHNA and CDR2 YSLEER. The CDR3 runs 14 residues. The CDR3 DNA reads TGCGCCAGCAGCCAGACAGGGACCGGAAACACCATATATTTT. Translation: CASSQTGTGNTIYF.

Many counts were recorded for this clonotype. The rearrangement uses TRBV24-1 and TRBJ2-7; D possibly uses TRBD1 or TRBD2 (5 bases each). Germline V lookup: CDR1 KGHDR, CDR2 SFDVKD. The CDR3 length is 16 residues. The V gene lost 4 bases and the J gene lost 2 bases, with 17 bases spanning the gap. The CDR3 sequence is CATSESKPGRTYEQYF. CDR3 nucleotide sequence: TGTGCCACCAGTGAATCTAAGCCAGGGAGAACCTACGAGCAGTACTTC.

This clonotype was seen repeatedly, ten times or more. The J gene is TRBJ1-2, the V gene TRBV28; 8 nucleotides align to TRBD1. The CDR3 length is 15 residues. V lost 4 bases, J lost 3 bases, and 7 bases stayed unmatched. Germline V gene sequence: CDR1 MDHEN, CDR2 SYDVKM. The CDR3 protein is CASSSGGGDDYGYTF. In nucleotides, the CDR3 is TGTGCCAGCAGTTCAGGGGGCGGGGATGACTATGGCTACACCTTC.

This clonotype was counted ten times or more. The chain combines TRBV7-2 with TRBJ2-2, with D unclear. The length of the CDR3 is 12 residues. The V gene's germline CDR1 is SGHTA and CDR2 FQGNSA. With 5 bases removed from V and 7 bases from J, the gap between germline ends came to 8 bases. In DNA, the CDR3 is TGTGCCAGCAGCCGGTTCGTCGGGGAGCTGTTTTTT. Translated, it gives CASSRFVGELFF.

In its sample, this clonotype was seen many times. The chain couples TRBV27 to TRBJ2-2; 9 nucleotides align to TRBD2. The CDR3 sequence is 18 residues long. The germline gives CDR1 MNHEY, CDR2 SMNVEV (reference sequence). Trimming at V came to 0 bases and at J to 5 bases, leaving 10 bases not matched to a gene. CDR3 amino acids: CASSLSIMSLAGTGELFF. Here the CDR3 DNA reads TGTGCCAGCAGTTTATCGATAATGAGTCTAGCGGGGACCGGGGAGCTGTTTTTT.

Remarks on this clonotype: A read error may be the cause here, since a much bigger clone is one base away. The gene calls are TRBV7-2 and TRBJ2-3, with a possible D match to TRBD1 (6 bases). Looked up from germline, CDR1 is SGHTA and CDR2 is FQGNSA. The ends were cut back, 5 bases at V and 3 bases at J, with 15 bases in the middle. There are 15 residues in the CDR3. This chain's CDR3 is CASSNDRCVTDTQYF. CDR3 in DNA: TGTGCCAGCAGCAACGACAGGTGTGTTACAGATACGCAGTATTTT.

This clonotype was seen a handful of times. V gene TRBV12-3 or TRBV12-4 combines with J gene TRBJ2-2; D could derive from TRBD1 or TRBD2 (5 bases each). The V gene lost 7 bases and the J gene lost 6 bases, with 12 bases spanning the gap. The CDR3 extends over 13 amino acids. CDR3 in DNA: TGTGCCAGCACCTCATGGGGGTCCGGGGAGCTGTTTTTT. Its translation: CASTSWGSGELFF.

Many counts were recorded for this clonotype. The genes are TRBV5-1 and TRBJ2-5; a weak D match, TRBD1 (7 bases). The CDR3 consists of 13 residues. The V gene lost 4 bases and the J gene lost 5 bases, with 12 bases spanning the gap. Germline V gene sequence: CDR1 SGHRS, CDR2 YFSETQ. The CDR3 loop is CASSQGGPETQYF. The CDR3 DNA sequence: TGCGCCAGCAGCCAGGGGGGCCCGGAGACCCAGTACTTC. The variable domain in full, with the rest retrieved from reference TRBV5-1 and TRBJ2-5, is KAGVTQTPRYLIKTRGQQVTLSCSPISGHRSVSWYQQTPGQGLQFLFEYFSETQRNKGNFPGRFSGRQFSNSRSEMNVSTLELGDSALYLCASSQGGPETQYFGPGTRLLVL.

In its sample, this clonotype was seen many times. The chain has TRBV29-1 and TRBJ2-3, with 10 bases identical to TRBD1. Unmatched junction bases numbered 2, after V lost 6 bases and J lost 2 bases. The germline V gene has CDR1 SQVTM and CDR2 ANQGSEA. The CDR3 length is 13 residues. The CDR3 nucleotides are TGCAGCGTCGGGACAGGGGTCACAGATACGCAGTATTTT. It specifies CSVGTGVTDTQYF.

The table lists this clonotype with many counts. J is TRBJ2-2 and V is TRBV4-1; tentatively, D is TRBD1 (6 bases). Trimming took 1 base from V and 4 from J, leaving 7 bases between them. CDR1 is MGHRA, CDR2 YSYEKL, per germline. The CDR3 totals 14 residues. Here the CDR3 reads CASSQGTVTGELFF. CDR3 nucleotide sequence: TGCGCCAGCAGCCAAGGGACAGTCACCGGGGAGCTGTTTTTT.

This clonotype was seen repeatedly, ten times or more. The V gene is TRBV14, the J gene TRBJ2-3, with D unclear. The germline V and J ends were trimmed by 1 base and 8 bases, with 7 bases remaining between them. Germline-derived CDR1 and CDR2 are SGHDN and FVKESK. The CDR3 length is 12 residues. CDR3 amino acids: CASSQVSATQYF. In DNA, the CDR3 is TGTGCCAGCAGCCAAGTTAGTGCTACGCAGTATTTT.

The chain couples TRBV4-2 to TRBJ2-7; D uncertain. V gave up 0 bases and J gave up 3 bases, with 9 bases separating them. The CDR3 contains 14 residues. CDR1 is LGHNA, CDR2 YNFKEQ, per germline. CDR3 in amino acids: CASSQDSSIYEQYF. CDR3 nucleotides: TGTGCCAGCAGCCAAGATAGCTCTATCTACGAGCAGTACTTC.

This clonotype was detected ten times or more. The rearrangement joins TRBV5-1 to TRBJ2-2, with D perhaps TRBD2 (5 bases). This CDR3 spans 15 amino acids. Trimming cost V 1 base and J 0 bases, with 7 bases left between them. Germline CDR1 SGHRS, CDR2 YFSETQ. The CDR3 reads CASSLSGSNTGELFF. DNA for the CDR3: TGCGCCAGCAGCTTGTCGGGATCGAACACCGGGGAGCTGTTTTTT.

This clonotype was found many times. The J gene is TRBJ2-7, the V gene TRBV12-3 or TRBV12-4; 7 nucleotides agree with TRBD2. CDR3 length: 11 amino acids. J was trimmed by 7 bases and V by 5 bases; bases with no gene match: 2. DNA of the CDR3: TGTGCCAGCAGTCGAGCGGGGGAGCAGTACTTC. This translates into CASSRAGEQYF.

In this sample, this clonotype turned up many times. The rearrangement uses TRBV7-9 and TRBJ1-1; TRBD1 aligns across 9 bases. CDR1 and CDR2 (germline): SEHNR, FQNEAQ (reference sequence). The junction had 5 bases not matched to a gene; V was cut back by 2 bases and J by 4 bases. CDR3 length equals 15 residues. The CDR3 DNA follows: TGTGCCAGCAGCTTATTCGGGACAGGGTCCACTGAAGCTTTCTTT. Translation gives CASSLFGTGSTEAFF.

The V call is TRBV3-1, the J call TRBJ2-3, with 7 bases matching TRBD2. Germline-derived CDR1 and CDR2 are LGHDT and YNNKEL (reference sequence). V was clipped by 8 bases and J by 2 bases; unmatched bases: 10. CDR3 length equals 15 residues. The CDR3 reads CASGLRGGSTDTQYF. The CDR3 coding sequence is TGTGCCAGCGGACTTCGCGGGGGATCCACAGATACGCAGTATTTT.

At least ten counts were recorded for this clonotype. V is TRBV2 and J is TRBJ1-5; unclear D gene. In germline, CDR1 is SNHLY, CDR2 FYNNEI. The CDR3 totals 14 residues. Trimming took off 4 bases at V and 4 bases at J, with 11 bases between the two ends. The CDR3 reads CASSGPGKNQPQHF. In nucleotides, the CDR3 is TGTGCCAGCAGTGGACCCGGCAAGAATCAGCCCCAGCATTTT.

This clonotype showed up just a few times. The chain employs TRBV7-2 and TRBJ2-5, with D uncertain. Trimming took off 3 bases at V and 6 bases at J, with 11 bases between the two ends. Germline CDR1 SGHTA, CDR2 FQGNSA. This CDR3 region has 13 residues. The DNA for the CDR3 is TGTGCCAGCAGCTTGACACCCCTCAAGACCCAGTACTTC. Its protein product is CASSLTPLKTQYF. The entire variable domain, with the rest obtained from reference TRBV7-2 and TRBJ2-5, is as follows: GAGVSQSPSNKVTEKGKDVELRCDPISGHTALYWYRQSLGQGLEFLIYFQGNSAPDKSGLPSDRFSAERTGGSVSTLTIQRTQQEDSAVYLCASSLTPLKTQYFGPGTRLLVL.

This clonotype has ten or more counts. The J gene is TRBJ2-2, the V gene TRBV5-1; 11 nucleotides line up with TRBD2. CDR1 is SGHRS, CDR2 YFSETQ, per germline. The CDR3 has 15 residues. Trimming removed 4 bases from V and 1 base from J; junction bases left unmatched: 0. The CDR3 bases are TGCGCCAGCAGCGGGACTAGCGGGAACACCGGGGAGCTGTTTTTT. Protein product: CASSGTSGNTGELFF.